Following are 10 T cell receptor beta chains from one sample sequenced in a study of lymphopenia after photon versus proton radiotherapy. Assay: immunoSEQ multiplex PCR; the TCRdb copy retains only in-frame clones and omits some. The sample shows 150,000 or so clones, roughly nine tenths of them seen only once. Sequencing used peripheral blood, obtained from a patient treated with photon-based radiotherapy. The receptors here all came from a man between 45 and 60 years old with gastric cancer.

This clone was detected once. The V gene is TRBV25-1, the J gene TRBJ1-4, with no clear D. This CDR3 is 14 amino acids long. Trimming removed 3 bases from V and 6 bases from J, with 11 bases in between. Germline V lookup: CDR1 MGHDK, CDR2 SYGVNS. The CDR3 loop is CASSDSGLDEKLFF. The CDR3, as DNA: TGTGCCAGCAGTGACTCGGGTCTGGATGAAAAACTGTTTTTT.

The chain uses TRBV6-1 and TRBJ2-2; 7 nucleotides agree with TRBD2. With V trimmed by 2 bases and J by 7 bases, 1 base remained unmatched. CDR3 size: 13 residues. Per the germline V gene, CDR1 is MNHNS and CDR2 is SASEGT. The CDR3 protein is CASSEWEGGELFF. Here the CDR3 DNA reads TGTGCCAGCAGTGAATGGGAGGGCGGGGAGCTGTTTTTT.

The CDR3 region has the DNA TGTGCCAGTAGTTTAGCGACGAACACCGGGGAGCTGTTTTTT. Its translation is CASSLATNTGELFF. The chain recombines TRBV19 with TRBJ2-2; D is perhaps TRBD2 (5 bases). Trimming took 5 bases from V and 0 from J, leaving 7 bases between them. The CDR3 is made up of 14 amino acids. Looked up from germline, CDR1 is LNHDA and CDR2 is SQIVND (reference sequence).

This chain joins TRBV10-1 and TRBJ2-4; the D is unclear. The CDR3 totals 14 residues. V was clipped by 3 bases and J by 1 base, with 7 bases between them. Per the germline V gene, CDR1 is WNHNN and CDR2 is SYGVQD (reference sequence). The CDR3 DNA reads as TGCGCCAGCAGTGATAGGTGGGCCAAAAACATTCAGTACTTC. This sequence encodes CASSDRWAKNIQYF.

The chain couples TRBV6-5 to TRBJ2-3; a possible D gene is TRBD1 (6 bases). In germline, CDR1 is MNHEY, CDR2 SVGAGI. CDR3 size: 15 residues. Trimming removed 0 bases at V and 1 base at J, with 8 bases between. The CDR3 is CASSYSNRGTDTQYF. In nucleotides, the CDR3 is TGTGCCAGCAGTTACTCGAACAGGGGCACAGATACGCAGTATTTT.

This chain connects TRBV7-9 to TRBJ2-2; D unresolved. Germline loops: CDR1 SEHNR, CDR2 FQNEAQ (reference sequence). The V and J ends lost 6 bases and 6 bases respectively, with 11 bases between them. The CDR3 has 13 amino acids. In DNA form, the CDR3 reads TGTGCCAGCAGGCACGAAGTGGCCGGGGAGCTGTTTTTT. This translates into CASRHEVAGELFF. Full variable domain (remainder filled in from reference TRBV7-9 and TRBJ2-2): DTGVSQNPRHKITKRGQNVTFRCDPISEHNRLYWYRQTLGQGPEFLTYFQNEAQLEKSRLLSDRFSAERPKGSFSTLEIQRTEQGDSAMYLCASRHEVAGELFFGEGSRLTVL.

This clone appeared a single time. The chain links TRBV9 to TRBJ2-3; D uncertain. Germline V gives CDR1 SGDLS, CDR2 YYNGEE. The CDR3 sequence is 12 residues long. Trimming shortened V by 2 bases and J by 5 bases, and 6 bases separated the two germline ends. As DNA, the CDR3 is TGTGCCAGCAGCGTTTCGGAAGATACGCAGTATTTT. Protein product: CASSVSEDTQYF.

The J gene is TRBJ1-5, the V gene TRBV5-8; no clear D gene. The CDR3 spans 16 residues. With 0 bases removed from V and 2 bases from J, the gap between germline ends came to 12 bases. Germline V CDR1 and CDR2: SGHTS, YDEGEE. CDR3 sequence: CASSLALGMGNQPQHF. CDR3 DNA sequence: TGTGCCAGCAGCTTGGCTCTGGGTATGGGCAATCAGCCCCAGCATTTT.

V gene TRBV25-1 combines with J gene TRBJ2-7; 11 positions match TRBD2. Germline CDR1 MGHDK, CDR2 SYGVNS. The CDR3 covers 17 residues. V gave up 2 bases and J gave up 3 bases; unmatched junction bases: 9. In DNA, the CDR3 is TGTGCCAGCAGTGAAGGGGGGACTAGCGGAGCACACTACGAGCAGTACTTC. It yields the protein CASSEGGTSGAHYEQYF.

The CDR3, as DNA: TGTGCCAGCAGTGGCGGTGGGGGTCGGGGCAATCAGCCCCAGCATTTT. Translating it yields CASSGGGGRGNQPQHF. The chain recombines TRBV6-1 with TRBJ1-5, with a tentative D call TRBD1 (5 bases). The ends were cut back, 4 bases at V and 2 bases at J, with 15 bases in the middle. The CDR3 runs 16 residues. Germline-derived CDR1 and CDR2 are MNHNS and SASEGT.